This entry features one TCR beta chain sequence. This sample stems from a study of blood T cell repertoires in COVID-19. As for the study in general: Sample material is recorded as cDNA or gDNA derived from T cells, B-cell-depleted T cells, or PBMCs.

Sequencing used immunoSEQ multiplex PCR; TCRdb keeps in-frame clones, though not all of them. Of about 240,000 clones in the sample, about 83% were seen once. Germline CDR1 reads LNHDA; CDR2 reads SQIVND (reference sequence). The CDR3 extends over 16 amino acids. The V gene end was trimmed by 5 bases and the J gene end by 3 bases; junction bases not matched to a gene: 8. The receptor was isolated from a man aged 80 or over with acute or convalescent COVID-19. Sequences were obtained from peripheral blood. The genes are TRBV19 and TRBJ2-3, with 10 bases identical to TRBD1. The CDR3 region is CASSPRDRGRTDTQYF. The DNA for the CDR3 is TGTGCCAGTAGTCCAAGGGACAGGGGCCGTACAGATACGCAGTATTTT.